This passage covers 30 T cell receptor beta chains from one sample sequenced in a study of CXCR3-negative and CXCR3-positive naive CD8 T cells. Study-level points and caveats: More hydrophobic TRB CDR3s occurred in CXCR3-positive than in CXCR3-negative naive cells.

TRB cDNA was prepared as libraries by UMI-labeled 5' RACE. TCRdb reanalyzed the 5' RACE reads and collapses them to one entry per CDR3 protein, without DNA. The sample has around 60,000 distinct CDR3 sequences; the top ten hold about 0.49%. Their recognized antigens are unknown. Sequencing was carried out using naive CXCR3+ CD8+ T cells from blood. Indicated subset: CD45RO-CCR7+CD27+CD95- naive CD8+ T cells expressing CXCR3 (TNR3+). These receptor sequences come from a human donor in good health. Some clones in this sample may be carry-over from other donors' samples.

This chain uses TRBV9 with TRBJ1-2; TCRdb proposes TRBD1, but this gene call is untestable without DNA. The V gene's germline CDR1 is SGDLS and CDR2 YYNGEE. The CDR3 length is 15 residues. CDR3 sequence: CASSAYRGATNGYTF.

This chain connects TRBV29-1 to TRBJ2-3; TCRdb gives TRBD1 as the D gene, but with no DNA this cannot be confirmed. Looked up from germline, CDR1 is SQVTM and CDR2 is ANQGSEA. The CDR3 contains 16 residues. The CDR3 region is CSVEDWGGTAPDTQYF.

The chain uses TRBV7-9 and TRBJ1-2; lacking DNA, the TRBD1 call made by TCRdb goes unchecked. The germline V gene has CDR1 SEHNR and CDR2 FQNEAQ (reference sequence). The CDR3 sequence is 14 residues long. The CDR3 region is CASSLLGTGGGYTF.

The CDR3 is CASSPGQGAYEQYF. The gene calls are TRBV14 and TRBJ2-7; TCRdb calls TRBD1, which cannot be checked without DNA. The CDR3 sequence is 14 residues long. CDR1 and CDR2 (germline): SGHDN, FVKESK.

The chain couples TRBV6-2 or TRBV6-3 to TRBJ2-2; TCRdb selects TRBD1, and the lack of DNA leaves this call unchecked. The CDR3 loop spans 14 amino acids. Germline V CDR1 and CDR2: MNHEY, SVGEGT. CDR3: CASSRDSHTGELFF.

The chain carries TRBV12-3 or TRBV12-4 and TRBJ1-4; TCRdb outputs TRBD1, but without DNA this stays unchecked. There are 15 residues in the CDR3. CDR3 in amino acids: CASSFGDRGREKLFF.

V gene TRBV29-1 combines with J gene TRBJ1-1; TCRdb returns TRBD1, unconfirmable since there is no DNA. This CDR3 contains 12 residues. Germline-derived CDR1 and CDR2 are SQVTM and ANQGSEA. The chain's CDR3 is CSVDQGLTEAFF.

The CDR3 is CASSFIQRGGWEFLETQYF. This rearrangement joins TRBV7-8 to TRBJ2-5; there is no DNA to check the TCRdb D call of TRBD2. The V gene's germline CDR1 is SGHVS and CDR2 FQNEAQ. The CDR3 contains 19 residues.

V usage is TRBV12-3 or TRBV12-4 and J usage is TRBJ1-2. The CDR3 has 12 amino acids. CDR3 amino acids: CASRDDNYGYTF.

The chain joins TRBV29-1 to TRBJ2-2; absent DNA, TCRdb's TRBD2 call cannot be checked. Germline loops: CDR1 SQVTM, CDR2 ANQGSEA. This CDR3 is 14 amino acids long. This CDR3 reads CSVPTGRAAGELFF.

This chain connects TRBV7-3 to TRBJ2-7; TCRdb proposes TRBD1, but this gene call is untestable without DNA. Germline CDR1 reads SGHTA; CDR2 reads FQGTGA. The CDR3 is 15 amino acids. The CDR3 loop is CASSLGTGGPYEQYF.

The gene calls are TRBV28 and TRBJ1-3; TCRdb calls TRBD1, which cannot be checked without DNA. Germline assignment: CDR1 MDHEN and CDR2 SYDVKM. The length of the CDR3 is 20 residues. The CDR3 reads CASNSHIGTAADSSGNTIYF.

The chain uses TRBV7-9 and TRBJ2-7; the TRBD1 assignment by TCRdb is unverifiable without DNA. CDR1 is SEHNR and CDR2 is FQNEAQ in the germline V gene (reference sequence). This CDR3 contains 14 residues. The CDR3 loop reads CASSTGQGRYEQYF.

The chain links TRBV7-2 to TRBJ2-1. Germline lookup yields CDR1 SGHTA and CDR2 FQGNSA. The CDR3 is 15 amino acids. CDR3 region: CASSLVLGSYNEQFF.

This rearrangement joins TRBV6-2 or TRBV6-3 to TRBJ2-1; TCRdb outputs TRBD1, but without DNA this stays unchecked. Germline CDR1 MNHEY, CDR2 SVGEGT. The CDR3 spans 15 residues. The CDR3: CASSYSSGGYNEQFF.

V is TRBV10-3 and J is TRBJ2-7; TCRdb's D gene call, TRBD1, goes unchecked for lack of DNA. CDR3 length: 16 amino acids. Per the germline V gene, CDR1 is ENHRY and CDR2 is SYGVKD. CDR3 amino acids: CAISAPGRGISYEQYF.

The rearrangement links TRBV29-1 to TRBJ1-2; TCRdb returns TRBD1, unconfirmable since there is no DNA. This CDR3 comprises 13 residues. The germline V gene has CDR1 SQVTM and CDR2 ANQGSEA. CDR3 sequence reads: CSVDSQGDYGYTF. Filled out from reference TRBV29-1 and TRBJ1-2, the complete variable domain reads SAVISQKPSRDICQRGTSLTIQCQVDSQVTMMFWYRQQPGQSLTLIATANQGSEATYESGFVIDKFPISRPNLTFSTLTVSNMSPEDSSIYLCSVDSQGDYGYTFGSGTRLTVV.

The chain has TRBV12-3 or TRBV12-4 and TRBJ1-2; TCRdb's D call, TRBD1, is unchecked because there is no DNA. The CDR3 extends over 16 amino acids. The CDR3 region is CASSSLTGGRAYGYTF.

CDR3: CASSLVGEETQYF. The chain links TRBV5-6 to TRBJ2-5. Germline CDR1 reads SGHDT; CDR2 reads YYEEEE. CDR3 length: 13 residues.

This CDR3 is CASSEYSLVNTEAFF. The chain links TRBV7-9 to TRBJ1-1. CDR1 and CDR2 from the germline V gene are SEHNR and FQNEAQ (reference sequence). The CDR3 covers 15 residues.

This chain joins TRBV7-2 and TRBJ2-1; TCRdb reports TRBD1, a call that lacks DNA to check it against. Germline V lookup: CDR1 SGHTA, CDR2 FQGNSA. The CDR3 runs to 14 residues. The CDR3 sequence: CASSLRTGHNEQFF.

V and J are TRBV29-1 and TRBJ1-2. The CDR3 length is 14 residues. CDR1 is SQVTM, CDR2 ANQGSEA, per germline. The CDR3 sequence is CSVNGDSGNYGYTF.

The chain is built from TRBV29-1 and TRBJ2-7. The CDR3 spans 14 residues. Germline values: CDR1 SQVTM, CDR2 ANQGSEA. This chain's CDR3 is CSVVDRGDSYEQYF.

The V and J genes are TRBV9 and TRBJ2-7; the TCRdb call, TRBD2, lacks DNA for checking. Germline lookup yields CDR1 SGDLS and CDR2 YYNGEE. The CDR3 extends over 15 amino acids. The CDR3 protein is CASSVTGGQSYEQYF.

The chain joins TRBV4-3 to TRBJ2-1; the TCRdb D gene call, TRBD2, has no DNA to confirm it. Germline V lookup: CDR1 LGHNA, CDR2 YSLEER. The CDR3 consists of 17 residues. CDR3 in amino acids: CASSQVGGALPVGEQFF.

The chain joins TRBV7-2 to TRBJ2-2. The CDR3 has 15 residues. The germline V gene encodes CDR1 SGHTA and CDR2 FQGNSA. CDR3 amino acids: CASSPNLWGTGELFF.

The rearrangement joins TRBV7-2 to TRBJ1-1; TCRdb reports TRBD1, a call that lacks DNA to check it against. CDR3 length equals 13 residues. Germline V gene lookup returns CDR1 SGHTA and CDR2 FQGNSA. Here the CDR3 reads CASNDRVYTEAFF.

The CDR3: CSVRAPRDTEAFF. The V and J genes are TRBV29-1 and TRBJ1-1; the D gene TCRdb calls, TRBD1, cannot be checked with no DNA. CDR1 is SQVTM, CDR2 ANQGSEA, per germline. This CDR3 comprises 13 residues. Complete variable domain (other parts from reference TRBV29-1 and TRBJ1-1): SAVISQKPSRDICQRGTSLTIQCQVDSQVTMMFWYRQQPGQSLTLIATANQGSEATYESGFVIDKFPISRPNLTFSTLTVSNMSPEDSSIYLCSVRAPRDTEAFFGQGTRLTVV.

The chain couples TRBV12-3 or TRBV12-4 to TRBJ1-2; checking the TCRdb D call of TRBD1 is not possible without DNA. The CDR3 loop spans 17 amino acids. Here the CDR3 reads CASSSPGDRGEFYGYTF.

The chain combines TRBV27 with TRBJ1-1; the D gene TCRdb calls, TRBD1, cannot be checked with no DNA. CDR3 length equals 13 residues. CDR1 and CDR2 from the germline V gene are MNHEY and SMNVEV (reference sequence). The CDR3 protein is CASSFTGGTEAFF.